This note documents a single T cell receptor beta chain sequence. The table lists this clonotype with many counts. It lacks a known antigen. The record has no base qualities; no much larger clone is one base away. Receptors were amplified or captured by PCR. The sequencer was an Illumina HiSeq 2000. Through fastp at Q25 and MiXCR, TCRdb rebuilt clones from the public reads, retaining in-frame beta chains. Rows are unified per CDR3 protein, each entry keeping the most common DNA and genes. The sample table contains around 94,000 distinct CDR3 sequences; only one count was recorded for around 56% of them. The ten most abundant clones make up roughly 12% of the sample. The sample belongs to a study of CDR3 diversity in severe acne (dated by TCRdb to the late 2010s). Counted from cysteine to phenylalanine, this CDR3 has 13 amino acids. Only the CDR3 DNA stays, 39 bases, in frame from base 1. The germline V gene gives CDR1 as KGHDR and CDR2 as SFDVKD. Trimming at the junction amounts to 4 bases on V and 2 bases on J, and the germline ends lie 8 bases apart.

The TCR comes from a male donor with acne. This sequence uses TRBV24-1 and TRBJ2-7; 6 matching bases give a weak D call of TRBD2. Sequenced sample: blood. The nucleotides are TGTGCCACCAGTGAGGGAGGCCCCTACGAGCAGTACTTC. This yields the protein CATSEGGPYEQYF.